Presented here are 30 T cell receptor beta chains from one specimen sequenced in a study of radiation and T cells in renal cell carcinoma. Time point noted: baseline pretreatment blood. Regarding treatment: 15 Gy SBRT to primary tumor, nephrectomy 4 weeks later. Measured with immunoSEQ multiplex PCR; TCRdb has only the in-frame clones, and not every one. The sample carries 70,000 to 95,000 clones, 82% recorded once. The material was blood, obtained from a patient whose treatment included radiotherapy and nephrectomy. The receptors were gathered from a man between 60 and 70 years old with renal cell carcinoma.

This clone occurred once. CDR3 sequence (DNA): TGTGCCAGCTCACCGGCGACAGGCTTGAACACTGAAGCTTTCTTT. Protein sequence: CASSPATGLNTEAFF. The genes are TRBV18 and TRBJ1-1, with TRBD1 as a possible D gene (6 bases). CDR1 is KGHSH, CDR2 LQKENI, per germline. The CDR3 is 15 residues long. Trimming left V 3 bases short and J 0 bases short, with 11 bases between.

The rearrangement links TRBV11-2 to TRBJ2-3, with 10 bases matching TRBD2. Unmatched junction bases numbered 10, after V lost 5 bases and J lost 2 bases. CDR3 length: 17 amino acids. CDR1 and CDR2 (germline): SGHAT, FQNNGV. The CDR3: CASSRTSGRFVTDTQYF. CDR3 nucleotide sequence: TGTGCCAGCAGCAGGACTAGCGGACGATTTGTCACAGATACGCAGTATTTT.

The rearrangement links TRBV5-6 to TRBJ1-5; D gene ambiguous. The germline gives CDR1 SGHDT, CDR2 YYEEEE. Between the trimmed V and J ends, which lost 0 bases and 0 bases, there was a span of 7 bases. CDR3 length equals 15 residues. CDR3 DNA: TGTGCCAGCAGCTTGGGCGGCTATAGCAATCAGCCCCAGCATTTT. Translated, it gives CASSLGGYSNQPQHF.

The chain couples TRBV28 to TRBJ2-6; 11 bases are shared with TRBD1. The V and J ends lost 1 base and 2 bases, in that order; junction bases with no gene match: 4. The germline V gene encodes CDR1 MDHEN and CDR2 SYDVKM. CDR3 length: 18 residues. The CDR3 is CASSLYQDRGPGANVLTF. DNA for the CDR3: TGTGCCAGCAGTTTATATCAGGACAGGGGGCCTGGGGCCAACGTCCTGACTTTC.

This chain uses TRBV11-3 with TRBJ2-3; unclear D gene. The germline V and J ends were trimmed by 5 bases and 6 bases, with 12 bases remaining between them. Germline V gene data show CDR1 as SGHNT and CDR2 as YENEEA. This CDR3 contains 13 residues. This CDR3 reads CASSQDLGDTQYF. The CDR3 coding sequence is TGTGCCAGCAGCCAAGACCTGGGGGATACGCAGTATTTT.

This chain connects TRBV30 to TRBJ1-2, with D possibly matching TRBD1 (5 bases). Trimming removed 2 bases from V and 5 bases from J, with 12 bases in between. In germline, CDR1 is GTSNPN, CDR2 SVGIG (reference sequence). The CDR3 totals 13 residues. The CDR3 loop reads CAWSWGRGYGYTF. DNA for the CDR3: TGTGCCTGGAGTTGGGGACGGGGGTATGGCTACACCTTC.

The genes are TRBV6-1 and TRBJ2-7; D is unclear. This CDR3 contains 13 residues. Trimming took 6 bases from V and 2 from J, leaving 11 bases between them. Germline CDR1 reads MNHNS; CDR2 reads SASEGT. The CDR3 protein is CASSRTFAYEQYF. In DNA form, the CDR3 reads TGTGCCAGCAGCCGGACGTTCGCCTACGAGCAGTACTTC.

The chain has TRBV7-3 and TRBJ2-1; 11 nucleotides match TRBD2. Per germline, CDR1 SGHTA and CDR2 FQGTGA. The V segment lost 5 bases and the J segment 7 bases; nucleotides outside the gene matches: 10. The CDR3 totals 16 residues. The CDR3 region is CASSPERRLAGNEQFF. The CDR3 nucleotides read TGTGCCAGCAGCCCAGAGCGGCGACTAGCGGGAAATGAGCAGTTCTTC.

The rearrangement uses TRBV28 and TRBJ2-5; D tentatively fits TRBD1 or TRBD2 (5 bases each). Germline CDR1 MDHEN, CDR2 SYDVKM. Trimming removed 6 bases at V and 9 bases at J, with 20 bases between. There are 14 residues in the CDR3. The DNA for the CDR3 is TGTGCCAGCAGCCCCGACTGGGACCGCGGGTCCCAGTACTTC. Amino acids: CASSPDWDRGSQYF.

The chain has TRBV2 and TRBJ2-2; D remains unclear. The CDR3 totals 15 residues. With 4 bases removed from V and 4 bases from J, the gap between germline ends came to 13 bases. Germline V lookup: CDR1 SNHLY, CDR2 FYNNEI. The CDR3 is CASSVSSGPTGELFF. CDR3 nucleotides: TGTGCCAGCAGTGTTTCGTCAGGCCCCACCGGGGAGCTGTTTTTT.

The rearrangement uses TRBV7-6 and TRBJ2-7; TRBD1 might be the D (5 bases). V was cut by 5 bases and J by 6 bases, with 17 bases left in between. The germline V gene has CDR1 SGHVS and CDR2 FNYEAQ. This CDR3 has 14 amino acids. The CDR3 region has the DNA TGTGCCAGCAGCCTAAAGCATTCTAGGGGCGAGCAGTACTTC. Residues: CASSLKHSRGEQYF.

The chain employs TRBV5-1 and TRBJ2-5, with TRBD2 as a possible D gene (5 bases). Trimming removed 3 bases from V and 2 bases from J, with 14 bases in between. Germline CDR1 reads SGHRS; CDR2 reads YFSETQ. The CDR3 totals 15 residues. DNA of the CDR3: TGCGCCAGCAGCTCGGTTCGGGGTCAGCAAGAGACCCAGTACTTC. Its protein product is CASSSVRGQQETQYF.

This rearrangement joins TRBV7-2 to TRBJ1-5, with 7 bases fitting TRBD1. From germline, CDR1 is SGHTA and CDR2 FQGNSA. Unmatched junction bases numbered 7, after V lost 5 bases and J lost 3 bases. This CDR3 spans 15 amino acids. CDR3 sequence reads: CASSPGRGFNQPQHF. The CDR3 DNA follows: TGTGCCAGCAGCCCGGGCAGGGGGTTCAATCAGCCCCAGCATTTT.

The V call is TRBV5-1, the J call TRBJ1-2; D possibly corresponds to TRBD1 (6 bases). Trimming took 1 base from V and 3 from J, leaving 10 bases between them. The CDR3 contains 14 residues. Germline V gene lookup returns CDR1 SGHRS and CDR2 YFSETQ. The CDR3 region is CASSLSRGYYGYTF. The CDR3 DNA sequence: TGCGCCAGCAGCTTGAGCAGGGGTTACTATGGCTACACCTTC.

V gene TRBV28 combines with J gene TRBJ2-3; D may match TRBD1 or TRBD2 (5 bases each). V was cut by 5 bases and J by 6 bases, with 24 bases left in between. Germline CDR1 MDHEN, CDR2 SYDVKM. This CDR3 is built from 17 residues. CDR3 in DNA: TGTGCCAGCAGTGTAAACGACCCGGGACCAGTAATGGATACGCAGTATTTT. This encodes CASSVNDPGPVMDTQYF.

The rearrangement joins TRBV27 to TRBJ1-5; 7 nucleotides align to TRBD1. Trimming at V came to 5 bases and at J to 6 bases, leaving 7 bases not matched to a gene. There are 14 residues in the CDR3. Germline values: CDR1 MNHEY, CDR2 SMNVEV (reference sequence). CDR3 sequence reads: CASSTDRFAQPQHF. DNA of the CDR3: TGTGCCAGCAGTACGGACAGGTTTGCTCAGCCCCAGCATTTT.

The CDR3 loop reads CASSPLGSSYNEQFF. CDR3 nucleotide sequence: TGTGCCAGCAGCCCACTAGGATCTTCCTACAATGAGCAGTTCTTC. This rearrangement joins TRBV7-7 to TRBJ2-1, with D perhaps TRBD2 (5 bases). Germline values: CDR1 SSHAT, CDR2 FNYEAQ (reference sequence). The CDR3 has 15 residues. Trimming pared 5 bases from V and 1 base from J, leaving 12 bases between.

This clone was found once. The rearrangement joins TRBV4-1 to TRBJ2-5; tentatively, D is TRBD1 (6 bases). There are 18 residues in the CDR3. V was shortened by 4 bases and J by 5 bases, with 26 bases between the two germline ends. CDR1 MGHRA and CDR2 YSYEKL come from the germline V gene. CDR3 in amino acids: CASSLITLVTGPGETQYF. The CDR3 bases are TGCGCCAGCAGCCTAATTACCCTGGTGACAGGCCCAGGGGAGACCCAGTACTTC.

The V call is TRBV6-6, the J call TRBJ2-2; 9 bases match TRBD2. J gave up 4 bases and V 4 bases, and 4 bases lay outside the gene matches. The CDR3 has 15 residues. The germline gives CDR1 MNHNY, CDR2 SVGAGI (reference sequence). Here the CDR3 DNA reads TGTGCCAGCAGTTCACAAGCGGGAGGCACCGGGGAGCTGTTTTTT. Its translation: CASSSQAGGTGELFF.

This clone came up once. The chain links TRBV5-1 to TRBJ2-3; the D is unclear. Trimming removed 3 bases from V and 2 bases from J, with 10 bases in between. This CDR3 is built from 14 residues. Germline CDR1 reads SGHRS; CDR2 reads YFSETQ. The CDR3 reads CASSSDGYTDTQYF. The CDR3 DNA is TGCGCCAGCAGCTCGGACGGCTACACAGATACGCAGTATTTT.

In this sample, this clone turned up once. The DNA for the CDR3 is TGTGCCAGCAGCCCACTTGGACCTTCGGAGCAGTACTTC. Amino acid sequence: CASSPLGPSEQYF. The chain recombines TRBV6-4 with TRBJ2-7; D unresolved. This CDR3 contains 13 residues. Trimming stripped 6 bases from V and 7 bases from J, with 16 bases between. CDR1 and CDR2 (germline): MRHNA, SNTAGT.

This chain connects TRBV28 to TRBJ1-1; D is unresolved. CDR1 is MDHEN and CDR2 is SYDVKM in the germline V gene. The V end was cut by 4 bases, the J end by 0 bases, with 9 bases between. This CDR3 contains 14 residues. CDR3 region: CASSSLEMNTEAFF. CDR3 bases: TGTGCCAGCAGTTCCTTAGAAATGAACACTGAAGCTTTCTTT. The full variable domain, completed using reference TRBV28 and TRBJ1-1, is DVKVTQSSRYLVKRTGEKVFLECVQDMDHENMFWYRQDPGLGLRLIYFSYDVKMKEKGDIPEGYSVSREKKERFSLILESASTNQTSMYLCASSSLEMNTEAFFGQGTRLTVV.

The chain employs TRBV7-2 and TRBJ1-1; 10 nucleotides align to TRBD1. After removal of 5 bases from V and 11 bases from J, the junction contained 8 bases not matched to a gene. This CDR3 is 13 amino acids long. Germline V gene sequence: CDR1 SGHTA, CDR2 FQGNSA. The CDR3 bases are TGTGCCAGCAGCCGACTCGGACAGGGGGTGGCTTTCTTT. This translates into CASSRLGQGVAFF.

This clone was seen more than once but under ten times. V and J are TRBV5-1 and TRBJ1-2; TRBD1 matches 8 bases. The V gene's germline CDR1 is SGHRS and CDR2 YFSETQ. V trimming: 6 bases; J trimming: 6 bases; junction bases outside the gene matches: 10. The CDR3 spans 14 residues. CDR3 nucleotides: TGCGCCAGCAAGCGGTCAGGGGGCGCGGATGGCTACACCTTC. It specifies CASKRSGGADGYTF.

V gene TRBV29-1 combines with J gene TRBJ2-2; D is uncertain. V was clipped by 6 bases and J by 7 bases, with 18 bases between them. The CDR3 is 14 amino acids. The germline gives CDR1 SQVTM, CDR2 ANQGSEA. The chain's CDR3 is CSVATPEAVGELFF. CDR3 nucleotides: TGCAGCGTCGCTACTCCAGAGGCGGTCGGGGAGCTGTTTTTT.

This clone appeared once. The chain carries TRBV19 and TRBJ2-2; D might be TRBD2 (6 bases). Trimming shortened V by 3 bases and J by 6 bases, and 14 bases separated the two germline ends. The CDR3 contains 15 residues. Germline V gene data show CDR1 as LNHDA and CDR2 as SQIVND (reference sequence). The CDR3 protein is CASSMARGGAGELFF. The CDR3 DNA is TGTGCCAGTAGTATGGCGCGGGGTGGGGCCGGGGAGCTGTTTTTT. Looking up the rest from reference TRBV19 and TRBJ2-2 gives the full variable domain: DGGITQSPKYLFRKEGQNVTLSCEQNLNHDAMYWYRQDPGQGLRLIYYSQIVNDFQKGDIAEGYSVSREKKESFPLTVTSAQKNPTAFYLCASSMARGGAGELFFGEGSRLTVL.

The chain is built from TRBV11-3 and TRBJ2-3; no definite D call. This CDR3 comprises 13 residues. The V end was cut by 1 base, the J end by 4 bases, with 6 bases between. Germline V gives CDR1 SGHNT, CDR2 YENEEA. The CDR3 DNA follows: TGTGCCAGCAGCTTAGGGTGGTCAGATACGCAGTATTTT. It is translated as CASSLGWSDTQYF.

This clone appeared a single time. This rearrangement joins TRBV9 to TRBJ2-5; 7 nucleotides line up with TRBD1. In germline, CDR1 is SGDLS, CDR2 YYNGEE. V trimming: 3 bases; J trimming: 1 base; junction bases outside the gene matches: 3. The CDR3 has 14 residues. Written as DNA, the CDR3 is TGTGCCAGCAGCGGAAGGACAGGCCAAGAGACCCAGTACTTC. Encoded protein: CASSGRTGQETQYF.

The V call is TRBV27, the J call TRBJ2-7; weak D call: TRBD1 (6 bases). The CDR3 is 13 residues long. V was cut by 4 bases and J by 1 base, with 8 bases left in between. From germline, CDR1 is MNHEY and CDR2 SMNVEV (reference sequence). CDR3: CASSYRVSYEQYF. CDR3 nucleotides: TGTGCCAGCAGTTACAGGGTTTCCTACGAGCAGTACTTC.

The CDR3 reads CASSVDGTSADTQYF. In DNA, the CDR3 is TGTGCCAGCAGCGTAGACGGGACTAGCGCAGATACGCAGTATTTT. This chain links TRBV9 with TRBJ2-3, with 10 nucleotides matching TRBD2. Germline trimming cut 0 bases from V and 4 bases from J; bases unmatched to any gene: 2. The germline gives CDR1 SGDLS, CDR2 YYNGEE. The CDR3 has 15 amino acids.